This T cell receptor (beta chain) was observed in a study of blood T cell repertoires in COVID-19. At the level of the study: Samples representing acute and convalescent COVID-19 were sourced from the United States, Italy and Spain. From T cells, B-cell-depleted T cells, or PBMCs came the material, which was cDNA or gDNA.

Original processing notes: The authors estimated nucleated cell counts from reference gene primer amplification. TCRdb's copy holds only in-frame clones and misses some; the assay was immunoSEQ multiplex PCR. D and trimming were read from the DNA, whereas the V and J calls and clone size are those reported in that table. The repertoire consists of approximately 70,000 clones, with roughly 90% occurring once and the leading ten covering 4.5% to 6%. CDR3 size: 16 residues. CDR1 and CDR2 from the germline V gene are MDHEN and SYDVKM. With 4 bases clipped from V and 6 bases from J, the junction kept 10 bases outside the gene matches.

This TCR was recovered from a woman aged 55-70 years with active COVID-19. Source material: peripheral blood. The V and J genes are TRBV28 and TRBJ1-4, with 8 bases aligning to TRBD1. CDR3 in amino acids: CASSSRGQGADEKLFF. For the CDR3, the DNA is TGTGCCAGCAGTTCGCGGGGCCAGGGGGCTGATGAAAAACTGTTTTTT. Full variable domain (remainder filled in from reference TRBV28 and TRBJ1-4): DVKVTQSSRYLVKRTGEKVFLECVQDMDHENMFWYRQDPGLGLRLIYFSYDVKMKEKGDIPEGYSVSREKKERFSLILESASTNQTSMYLCASSSRGQGADEKLFFGSGTQLSVL.